Below, 24 T cell receptor beta chains from the same sample are listed, as sequenced in a study of PD-1 blockade in classical Hodgkin lymphoma. The method was immunoSEQ multiplex PCR; TCRdb's version includes in-frame clones alone and lacks a portion of them. This sample has about 28,000 clones; 70% to 90% occur once, and the top ten carry over 6.5%. All patients relapsed after autologous stem cell transplantation, and brentuximab vedotin exposure varied. Magnetic negative selection, applied to thawed PBMCs, was used to isolate the CD8+ T cells. This specimen was CD8+ T cells from blood, taken at baseline. The receptors come from a human donor with classical Hodgkin lymphoma.

This clone is a singleton in its sample. The rearrangement joins TRBV6-5 to TRBJ2-1; TRBD2 aligns across 11 bases. This CDR3 region has 14 residues. Trimming at V came to 2 bases and at J to 6 bases, leaving 0 bases not matched to a gene. Per the germline V gene, CDR1 is MNHEY and CDR2 is SVGAGI. The CDR3 bases are TGTGCCAGCAGTTACGGACTAGCGGGCAATGAGCAGTTCTTC. Its protein is CASSYGLAGNEQFF.

This clone was detected a few times. The genes are TRBV7-9 and TRBJ2-7; 8 bases match TRBD1. The CDR3 runs to 14 residues. The junction had 7 bases not matched to a gene; V was cut back by 4 bases and J by 5 bases. CDR1 and CDR2 from the germline V gene are SEHNR and FQNEAQ (reference sequence). CDR3 coding DNA: TGTGCCAGCAGCTCTGGGACAGGTAGAAACGAGCAGTACTTC. Protein sequence: CASSSGTGRNEQYF.

The gene calls are TRBV7-9 and TRBJ2-1; possibly TRBD2 for D (5 bases). The V and J ends lost 5 bases and 2 bases respectively, with 19 bases between them. Germline V gives CDR1 SEHNR, CDR2 FQNEAQ (reference sequence). CDR3 size: 17 residues. As DNA, the CDR3 is TGTGCCAGCAGCCCCCCGCCGACGAGGGAGCCCTACAATGAGCAGTTCTTC. Protein sequence: CASSPPPTREPYNEQFF.

The chain links TRBV19 to TRBJ1-2, with 10 bases lining up with TRBD1. V lost 5 bases and J lost 2; bases outside the gene matches: 8. CDR3 size: 16 residues. Germline V lookup: CDR1 LNHDA, CDR2 SQIVND (reference sequence). DNA of the CDR3: TGTGCCAGTAGTCAGCCACTGGACAGGGGGAACTATGGCTACACCTTC. This codes for CASSQPLDRGNYGYTF.

The chain is built from TRBV6-6 and TRBJ2-4; 7 bases map to TRBD1. The CDR3 loop spans 15 amino acids. Germline V gives CDR1 MNHNY, CDR2 SVGAGI (reference sequence). The J segment lost 8 bases and the V segment lost 0 bases, leaving 7 bases of the junction unmatched. CDR3 sequence: CASSYSQGPLDIQYF. CDR3 bases: TGTGCCAGCAGTTACTCACAGGGGCCCTTAGACATTCAGTACTTC.

The chain links TRBV30 to TRBJ2-7; 8 bases are a match to TRBD1. Trimming cost V 0 bases and J 0 bases; bases outside gene matches: 10. The CDR3 spans 17 residues. Per the germline V gene, CDR1 is GTSNPN and CDR2 is SVGIG (reference sequence). Here the CDR3 DNA reads TGTGCCTGGAGTGTATATCCTGACAGGGGATACTCCTACGAGCAGTACTTC. It is translated as CAWSVYPDRGYSYEQYF. Full variable domain (outside the CDR3, taken from reference TRBV30 and TRBJ2-7): SQTIHQWPATLVQPVGSPLSLECTVEGTSNPNLYWYRQAAGRGLQLLFYSVGIGQISSEVPQNLSASRPQDRQFILSSKKLLLSDSGFYLCAWSVYPDRGYSYEQYFGPGTRLTVT.

The chain has TRBV5-1 and TRBJ1-2; the D gene is possibly TRBD1 (5 bases). Germline V gene lookup returns CDR1 SGHRS and CDR2 YFSETQ. The CDR3 is made up of 15 amino acids. V lost 0 bases and J 6 bases, leaving 15 bases between the germline ends. CDR3 DNA: TGCGCCAGCAGCTTGGCCTCAACCCGGGGGGATGGCTACACCTTC. Its protein product is CASSLASTRGDGYTF.

The chain links TRBV7-9 to TRBJ1-1; 11 bases are a match to TRBD1. The CDR3 runs 17 residues. The V segment lost 0 bases and the J segment 8 bases; nucleotides outside the gene matches: 11. Germline-derived CDR1 and CDR2 are SEHNR and FQNEAQ (reference sequence). CDR3: CASSLAGGQGVPGEAFF. CDR3 in DNA: TGTGCCAGCAGCTTAGCCGGGGGACAGGGGGTACCAGGGGAAGCTTTCTTT.

The chain recombines TRBV11-3 with TRBJ2-3; D is uncertain. The length of the CDR3 is 13 residues. The germline V gene has CDR1 SGHNT and CDR2 YENEEA. The V end was cut by 3 bases, the J end by 5 bases, with 9 bases between. CDR3 bases: TGTGCCAGCAGCTTCGCAAATATAGATACGCAGTATTTT. Amino acid sequence: CASSFANIDTQYF. Full variable domain (missing parts from reference TRBV11-3 and TRBJ2-3): EAGVVQSPRYKIIEKKQPVAFWCNPISGHNTLYWYLQNLGQGPELLIRYENEEAVDDSQLPKDRFSAERLKGVDSTLKIQPAELGDSAVYLCASSFANIDTQYFGPGTRLTVL.

This chain connects TRBV30 to TRBJ1-5, with D possibly TRBD1 on 5 matching bases. CDR3 length: 14 residues. With 4 bases removed from V and 6 bases from J, the gap between germline ends came to 16 bases. CDR1 GTSNPN and CDR2 SVGIG come from the germline V gene (reference sequence). DNA for the CDR3: TGTGCCTGGAATTTGCCCGGGGGTGGTCAGCCCCAGCATTTT. Its protein is CAWNLPGGGQPQHF.

The chain carries TRBV5-6 and TRBJ2-7; D is perhaps TRBD1 (5 bases). This CDR3 spans 12 amino acids. Trimming took 6 bases from V and 2 from J, leaving 9 bases between them. Per the germline V gene, CDR1 is SGHDT and CDR2 is YYEEEE. The CDR3, as DNA: TGTGCCAGCAACAGGATAGCCTACGAGCAGTACTTC. This translates into CASNRIAYEQYF. The whole variable domain, filled in from reference TRBV5-6 and TRBJ2-7, reads DAGVTQSPTHLIKTRGQQVTLRCSPKSGHDTVSWYQQALGQGPQFIFQYYEEEERQRGNFPDRFSGHQFPNYSSELNVNALLLGDSALYLCASNRIAYEQYFGPGTRLTVT.

The CDR3 is CASSFRVNTEAFF. The CDR3, as DNA: TGTGCCAGCAGTTTCCGAGTGAACACTGAAGCTTTCTTT. V usage is TRBV28 and J usage is TRBJ1-1; D is unresolved. The CDR3 is 13 residues long. The V gene's germline CDR1 is MDHEN and CDR2 SYDVKM. V was cut by 3 bases and J by 0 bases, with 5 bases left in between.

The gene calls are TRBV28 and TRBJ2-2; the D is unclear. The ends were cut back, 5 bases at V and 5 bases at J, with 0 bases in the middle. From germline, CDR1 is MDHEN and CDR2 SYDVKM. This CDR3 comprises 10 residues. CDR3 nucleotides: TGTGCCAGCAGTACCGGGGAGCTGTTTTTT. This gives the protein CASSTGELFF.

This clone was counted a single time. This chain links TRBV2 with TRBJ1-1; TRBD1 might be the D (5 bases). The V gene lost 8 bases and the J gene lost 0 bases, with 13 bases spanning the gap. The CDR3 is made up of 14 amino acids. Germline CDR1 reads SNHLY; CDR2 reads FYNNEI. CDR3 in amino acids: CASPAGIMNTEAFF. CDR3 DNA: TGTGCCAGCCCGGCAGGGATCATGAACACTGAAGCTTTCTTT.

The chain is built from TRBV30 and TRBJ1-1; 7 bases are shared with TRBD1. CDR3 length: 11 residues. Germline V CDR1 and CDR2: GTSNPN, SVGIG (reference sequence). Losses at the gene ends were 5 bases for V and 4 bases for J; bases not matched to a gene: 1. CDR3: CAWYRGTEAFF. The CDR3 bases are TGTGCCTGGTACAGGGGCACTGAAGCTTTCTTT.

This clone was detected a few times. The V and J genes are TRBV9 and TRBJ1-2; 9 positions agree with TRBD1. From germline, CDR1 is SGDLS and CDR2 YYNGEE. V dropped 3 bases and J dropped 6; count of bases not matched to a gene: 9. The CDR3 runs to 15 residues. The CDR3 DNA follows: TGTGCCAGCAGCGCACAGGGGGCGCCCCGGAATGGCTACACCTTC. Its translation is CASSAQGAPRNGYTF.

The genes are TRBV5-4 and TRBJ1-2, with TRBD1 identical over 8 bases. Germline V gene lookup returns CDR1 SGHNT and CDR2 YYREEE (reference sequence). This CDR3 contains 16 residues. J gave up 3 bases and V 3 bases, and 10 bases lay outside the gene matches. The chain's CDR3 is CASSSARDRGDYGYTF. The CDR3 nucleotides are TGTGCCAGCAGCTCCGCCCGAGACAGGGGTGACTATGGCTACACCTTC.

This chain joins TRBV5-1 and TRBJ1-1; a possible D gene is TRBD1 (5 bases). V was trimmed by 0 bases and J by 6 bases, leaving 12 bases between them. Germline V lookup: CDR1 SGHRS, CDR2 YFSETQ. The CDR3 totals 14 residues. The CDR3 sequence: CASSLETWDAEAFF. The CDR3 nucleotides read TGCGCCAGCAGCTTGGAGACTTGGGACGCTGAAGCTTTCTTT. The entire variable domain, with the rest obtained from reference TRBV5-1 and TRBJ1-1, is as follows: KAGVTQTPRYLIKTRGQQVTLSCSPISGHRSVSWYQQTPGQGLQFLFEYFSETQRNKGNFPGRFSGRQFSNSRSEMNVSTLELGDSALYLCASSLETWDAEAFFGQGTRLTVV.

The chain combines TRBV11-2 with TRBJ1-5; 10 bases match TRBD1. CDR1 is SGHAT and CDR2 is FQNNGV in the germline V gene. Germline trimming cut 5 bases from V and 0 bases from J; bases unmatched to any gene: 13. There are 19 residues in the CDR3. The CDR3 DNA reads TGTGCCAGCAGCGCCGGTCCGGGACAGGGGCTCTATAGCAATCAGCCCCAGCATTTT. This codes for CASSAGPGQGLYSNQPQHF.

The chain uses TRBV28 and TRBJ2-5, with D uncertain. CDR1 and CDR2 (germline): MDHEN, SYDVKM. There are 13 residues in the CDR3. V gave up 3 bases and J gave up 2 bases, with 7 bases separating them. CDR3 DNA sequence: TGTGCCAGCAGTTTTCAAGGACAAGAGACCCAGTACTTC. Its protein is CASSFQGQETQYF. The whole variable domain, filled in from reference TRBV28 and TRBJ2-5, reads DVKVTQSSRYLVKRTGEKVFLECVQDMDHENMFWYRQDPGLGLRLIYFSYDVKMKEKGDIPEGYSVSREKKERFSLILESASTNQTSMYLCASSFQGQETQYFGPGTRLLVL.

The rearrangement links TRBV5-4 to TRBJ2-1; D call uncertain. Trimming pared 1 base from V and 9 bases from J, leaving 11 bases between. The CDR3 is made up of 13 amino acids. Germline loops: CDR1 SGHNT, CDR2 YYREEE (reference sequence). The CDR3 region has the DNA TGTGCCAGCAGCTTGTTCACCGATACTGAGCAGTTCTTC. It encodes CASSLFTDTEQFF.

This rearrangement joins TRBV6-6 to TRBJ1-2; D unresolved. Germline V CDR1 and CDR2: MNHNY, SVGAGI (reference sequence). Deletions cut 7 bases from V and 0 bases from J, with 12 bases between. There are 14 residues in the CDR3. CDR3 residues: CASKNRGANYGYTF. CDR3 sequence (DNA): TGTGCCAGCAAAAACCGCGGGGCTAACTATGGCTACACCTTC.

This chain uses TRBV19 with TRBJ1-2; no definite D call. CDR3 length equals 15 residues. Per the germline V gene, CDR1 is LNHDA and CDR2 is SQIVND (reference sequence). Between the trimmed V and J ends, which lost 3 bases and 5 bases, there was a span of 16 bases. For the CDR3, the DNA is TGTGCCAGTAGTATCGACACAGCGGCCTCTTATGGCTACACCTTC. This sequence encodes CASSIDTAASYGYTF.

The chain couples TRBV5-1 to TRBJ1-2; D is perhaps TRBD1 (5 bases). CDR3 length: 14 residues. Deletions cut 2 bases from V and 2 bases from J, with 10 bases between. Germline CDR1 reads SGHRS; CDR2 reads YFSETQ. The CDR3 here is CASSFKGLNYGYTF. CDR3 nucleotide sequence: TGCGCCAGCAGCTTCAAGGGGCTAAACTATGGCTACACCTTC.